The 32 T cell receptor beta chains below all came from one sample that was sequenced in a study of OX40 agonist ivuxolimab in advanced cancers. Here immunoSEQ multiplex PCR was the method, and the copy in TCRdb shows in-frame clones only, minus some. This sample carries some 86,000 clones, 91% of them seen once, and the ten largest clones take roughly 8.9%. Sample: CD4+ or CD8+ T cells sorted from blood, taken in a trial of the OX40 agonist ivuxolimab. The receptors originated from an adult with an advanced solid tumor such as melanoma, head and neck, liver or kidney cancer.

The rearrangement links TRBV2 to TRBJ2-2, with 10 bases fitting TRBD1. Germline CDR1 SNHLY, CDR2 FYNNEI. The CDR3 length is 14 residues. V was pared by 8 bases and J by 5 bases, with 5 bases of the junction left unmatched. This CDR3 reads CASSGTGVTGELFF. CDR3 DNA: TGTGCCAGCTCGGGGACAGGGGTGACCGGGGAGCTGTTTTTT.

Regarding this clone: Within the sample, other DNA sequences also encode this same CDR3. This chain links TRBV18 with TRBJ1-2; unclear D gene. Germline-derived CDR1 and CDR2 are KGHSH and LQKENI. The CDR3 loop spans 14 amino acids. Trimming stripped 0 bases from V and 2 bases from J, with 7 bases between. CDR3 sequence reads: CASSPPAGNYGYTF. The CDR3 DNA sequence: TGTGCCAGCTCACCACCGGCTGGGAACTATGGCTACACCTTC.

The chain employs TRBV11-2 and TRBJ2-7; TRBD2 matches at 7 bases. V lost 8 bases to trimming and J lost 2 bases; unmatched junction nucleotides: 12. The CDR3 runs 15 residues. The germline V gene encodes CDR1 SGHAT and CDR2 FQNNGV. CDR3 sequence reads: CASLKRGDQTYEQYF. The CDR3 DNA reads as TGTGCCAGCTTAAAACGGGGGGACCAGACCTACGAGCAGTACTTC.

V is TRBV19 and J is TRBJ1-1; TRBD1 might be the D (5 bases). The CDR3 is 13 residues long. Trimming took 8 bases from V and 9 from J, leaving 19 bases between them. CDR1 and CDR2 from the germline V gene are LNHDA and SQIVND (reference sequence). CDR3 protein: CASSPWMTVQAFF. CDR3 nucleotide sequence: TGTGCCAGTTCACCGTGGATGACAGTACAAGCTTTCTTT. The full variable domain, with the rest looked up from reference TRBV19 and TRBJ1-1, is DGGITQSPKYLFRKEGQNVTLSCEQNLNHDAMYWYRQDPGQGLRLIYYSQIVNDFQKGDIAEGYSVSREKKESFPLTVTSAQKNPTAFYLCASSPWMTVQAFFGQGTRLTVV.

V and J are TRBV19 and TRBJ2-7; 11 bases line up with TRBD2. Trimming took 0 bases from V and 7 from J; bases not matched to a gene: 8. CDR3 length: 16 residues. Germline lookup yields CDR1 LNHDA and CDR2 SQIVND (reference sequence). In nucleotides, the CDR3 is TGTGCCAGTAGTATAGATTACGCTAGCGGGAGGCGGGAGCAGTACTTC. This translates into CASSIDYASGRREQYF. The full variable domain, its missing parts supplied by reference TRBV19 and TRBJ2-7, is DGGITQSPKYLFRKEGQNVTLSCEQNLNHDAMYWYRQDPGQGLRLIYYSQIVNDFQKGDIAEGYSVSREKKESFPLTVTSAQKNPTAFYLCASSIDYASGRREQYFGPGTRLTVT.

The chain uses TRBV11-2 and TRBJ1-2; 9 bases are shared with TRBD1. From germline, CDR1 is SGHAT and CDR2 FQNNGV. V shed 1 base and J 8 bases; nucleotides not matched to a gene: 2. The CDR3 length is 13 residues. CDR3 DNA sequence: TGTGCCAGCAGCTTAGGACAGGGGGTGGGCTACACCTTC. Its translation is CASSLGQGVGYTF.

The genes are TRBV11-3 and TRBJ2-2; 9 nucleotides line up with TRBD1. This CDR3 is built from 15 residues. Per germline, CDR1 SGHNT and CDR2 YENEEA. Germline trimming cut 5 bases from V and 5 bases from J; bases unmatched to any gene: 6. CDR3 nucleotides: TGTGCCAGCAGCCCTTACAGGGGGCGAACCGGGGAGCTGTTTTTT. Its protein is CASSPYRGRTGELFF.

The V call is TRBV11-3, the J call TRBJ1-2; 8 nucleotides align to TRBD1. CDR3 length equals 17 residues. With 5 bases clipped from V and 0 bases from J, the junction kept 11 bases outside the gene matches. Germline values: CDR1 SGHNT, CDR2 YENEEA. CDR3 coding DNA: TGTGCCAGCAGCCAAGCCGGGACAGGCACCTCTAACTATGGCTACACCTTC. Encoded protein: CASSQAGTGTSNYGYTF.

CDR3 sequence: CASSIGGQRNEQFF. CDR3 in DNA: TGTGCCAGTAGTATTGGGGGACAGCGCAATGAGCAGTTCTTC. The genes are TRBV19 and TRBJ2-1, with 7 bases lining up with TRBD1. This CDR3 contains 14 residues. Germline V lookup: CDR1 LNHDA, CDR2 SQIVND (reference sequence). The V gene end was trimmed by 3 bases and the J gene end by 6 bases; junction bases not matched to a gene: 5.

V and J are TRBV9 and TRBJ2-1; 12 bases fit TRBD2. Germline-derived CDR1 and CDR2 are SGDLS and YYNGEE. This CDR3 contains 19 residues. Unmatched junction bases numbered 14, after V lost 2 bases and J lost 5 bases. The CDR3 is CASSVKTPLAGGGDNEQFF. The CDR3 DNA is TGTGCCAGCAGCGTCAAAACCCCCCTAGCGGGAGGGGGGGACAATGAGCAGTTCTTC. Filled out from reference TRBV9 and TRBJ2-1, the complete variable domain reads DSGVTQTPKHLITATGQRVTLRCSPRSGDLSVYWYQQSLDQGLQFLIQYYNGEERAKGNILERFSAQQFPDLHSELNLSSLELGDSALYFCASSVKTPLAGGGDNEQFFGPGTRLTVL.

A single count supports this clone. The V and J genes are TRBV18 and TRBJ1-1; maybe TRBD1 (6 bases). CDR1 and CDR2 (germline): KGHSH, LQKENI. Trimming pared 6 bases from V and 4 bases from J, leaving 12 bases between. The CDR3 sequence is 13 residues long. The CDR3 DNA sequence: TGTGCCAGCTCTTTCGGGGGGGCCACTGAAGCTTTCTTT. The encoded protein is CASSFGGATEAFF.

The chain employs TRBV6-1 and TRBJ2-1; D is uncertain. The germline V gene encodes CDR1 MNHNS and CDR2 SASEGT. The CDR3 covers 12 residues. V dropped 2 bases and J dropped 10 bases, with 9 bases sitting between them. CDR3 sequence (DNA): TGTGCCAGCAGTGAATCTTTGAACGAGCAGTTCTTC. The encoded protein is CASSESLNEQFF.

This clone was counted once. The rearrangement uses TRBV11-2 and TRBJ1-1; D unclear. The V and J ends lost 3 bases and 6 bases respectively, with 5 bases between them. This CDR3 comprises 11 residues. Germline lookup yields CDR1 SGHAT and CDR2 FQNNGV. As DNA, the CDR3 is TGTGCCAGCAGCTTTGGGGCTGAAGCTTTCTTT. Amino acids: CASSFGAEAFF.

V gene TRBV30 combines with J gene TRBJ1-1, with no clear D. CDR3 length: 14 residues. CDR1 and CDR2 from the germline V gene are GTSNPN and SVGIG (reference sequence). Trimming stripped 0 bases from V and 3 bases from J, with 11 bases between. This CDR3 is CAWSVLGGYTEAFF. In DNA form, the CDR3 reads TGTGCCTGGAGTGTACTAGGCGGTTACACTGAAGCTTTCTTT. The complete variable domain, with remaining parts taken from reference TRBV30 and TRBJ1-1, reads SQTIHQWPATLVQPVGSPLSLECTVEGTSNPNLYWYRQAAGRGLQLLFYSVGIGQISSEVPQNLSASRPQDRQFILSSKKLLLSDSGFYLCAWSVLGGYTEAFFGQGTRLTVV.

The gene calls are TRBV5-5 and TRBJ2-3; D is possibly TRBD1 or TRBD2 (5 bases each). CDR1 and CDR2 (germline): SGHKS, YYEKEE (reference sequence). This CDR3 has 11 amino acids. The V and J ends lost 9 bases and 6 bases respectively, with 11 bases between them. The CDR3 sequence: CATTGGDTQYF. In DNA form, the CDR3 reads TGTGCCACCACAGGAGGCGATACGCAGTATTTT.

V gene TRBV5-1 combines with J gene TRBJ2-7; 7 bases line up with TRBD1. V was pared by 4 bases and J by 4 bases, with 8 bases of the junction left unmatched. Germline-derived CDR1 and CDR2 are SGHRS and YFSETQ. CDR3 length: 14 amino acids. This CDR3 is CASSPPTGFYEQYF. CDR3 DNA: TGCGCCAGCAGCCCTCCGACAGGGTTTTACGAGCAGTACTTC.

The chain employs TRBV12-5 and TRBJ2-7, with 7 positions matching TRBD1. The CDR3 covers 13 residues. Germline V gene data show CDR1 as LGHNT and CDR2 as FRNRAP. The trim removed 7 bases at V and 3 bases at J, leaving 6 bases unmatched. The CDR3 is CASADRADYEQYF. DNA of the CDR3: TGTGCTAGTGCCGACAGGGCTGACTACGAGCAGTACTTC. The variable domain in full, with the rest retrieved from reference TRBV12-5 and TRBJ2-7, is DARVTQTPRHKVTEMGQEVTMRCQPILGHNTVFWYRQTMMQGLELLAYFRNRAPLDDSGMPKDRFSAEMPDATLATLKIQPSEPRDSAVYFCASADRADYEQYFGPGTRLTVT.

The chain uses TRBV28 and TRBJ2-3; 13 bases fit TRBD2. CDR1 and CDR2 from the germline V gene are MDHEN and SYDVKM. There are 14 residues in the CDR3. Trimming removed 6 bases from V and 4 bases from J; junction bases left unmatched: 1. The chain's CDR3 is CASSGLAGADTQYF. The CDR3 nucleotides are TGTGCCAGCAGCGGACTAGCGGGGGCAGATACGCAGTATTTT.

The chain has TRBV11-2 and TRBJ2-5, with TRBD1 identical over 9 bases. With 3 bases clipped from V and 2 bases from J, the junction kept 4 bases outside the gene matches. Germline V gene lookup returns CDR1 SGHAT and CDR2 FQNNGV. The CDR3 runs to 15 residues. CDR3 sequence: CASSLTGGRQETQYF. CDR3 sequence (DNA): TGTGCCAGCAGCTTGACAGGGGGACGGCAAGAGACCCAGTACTTC.

This chain connects TRBV6-1 to TRBJ2-2; D is perhaps TRBD1 (5 bases). Germline CDR1 MNHNS, CDR2 SASEGT. The CDR3 runs to 14 residues. V lost 3 bases and J 2 bases, leaving 7 bases between the germline ends. As DNA, the CDR3 is TGTGCCAGCAGTGAGCAGGGAAACACCGGGGAGCTGTTTTTT. This translates into CASSEQGNTGELFF.

Worth noting for this clone: One end of the junction fails to match germline, which may point to a read error. The chain has TRBV5-1 and TRBJ2-5, with TRBD1 matching 7 bases. CDR3 length: 14 amino acids. The germline V gene encodes CDR1 SGHRS and CDR2 YFSETQ. The DNA of the CDR3 is TGCGCCAGCACCCAGACAGGGCACCACGAGACCCAGTACTTC. Protein product: CASTQTGHHETQYF. Variable domain in full (rest from reference TRBV5-1 and TRBJ2-5): KAGVTQTPRYLIKTRGQQVTLSCSPISGHRSVSWYQQTPGQGLQFLFEYFSETQRNKGNFPGRFSGRQFSNSRSEMNVSTLELGDSALYLCASTQTGHHETQYFGPGTRLLVL.

The V call is TRBV28, the J call TRBJ1-5, with unresolved D. Trimming took off 2 bases at V and 4 bases at J, with 9 bases between the two ends. Germline CDR1 reads MDHEN; CDR2 reads SYDVKM. CDR3 length: 14 residues. The CDR3 spells CASSLDGRNQPQHF. The CDR3 coding sequence is TGTGCCAGCAGTTTAGATGGCAGAAATCAGCCCCAGCATTTT. The variable domain in full, completed from reference TRBV28 and TRBJ1-5, reads DVKVTQSSRYLVKRTGEKVFLECVQDMDHENMFWYRQDPGLGLRLIYFSYDVKMKEKGDIPEGYSVSREKKERFSLILESASTNQTSMYLCASSLDGRNQPQHFGDGTRLSIL.

The chain employs TRBV7-9 and TRBJ1-3; D call uncertain. The length of the CDR3 is 13 residues. Germline CDR1 reads SEHNR; CDR2 reads FQNEAQ (reference sequence). Trimming pared 4 bases from V and 3 bases from J, leaving 7 bases between. Written as DNA, the CDR3 is TGTGCCAGCAGCTCTCCGTATGGAAACACCATATATTTT. Residues: CASSSPYGNTIYF. Drawing the rest from reference TRBV7-9 and TRBJ1-3, the complete variable domain is DTGVSQNPRHKITKRGQNVTFRCDPISEHNRLYWYRQTLGQGPEFLTYFQNEAQLEKSRLLSDRFSAERPKGSFSTLEIQRTEQGDSAMYLCASSSPYGNTIYFGEGSWLTVV.

In this sample, this clone turned up once. V gene TRBV11-2 combines with J gene TRBJ1-2; 7 bases line up with TRBD1. Germline CDR1 SGHAT, CDR2 FQNNGV. This CDR3 is built from 15 residues. The junction had 11 bases not matched to a gene; V was cut back by 4 bases and J by 6 bases. The CDR3 loop is CASSSTRGQADGYTF. The CDR3 DNA is TGTGCCAGCAGCTCTACTAGGGGGCAGGCCGATGGCTACACCTTC. The whole variable domain, remainder taken from reference TRBV11-2 and TRBJ1-2, is EAGVAQSPRYKIIEKRQSVAFWCNPISGHATLYWYQQILGQGPKLLIQFQNNGVVDDSQLPKDRFSAERLKGVDSTLKIQPAKLEDSAVYLCASSSTRGQADGYTFGSGTRLTVV.

This chain uses TRBV10-3 with TRBJ2-7; possible D gene TRBD1, 6 bases. Trimming pared 10 bases from V and 6 bases from J, leaving 13 bases between. CDR3 length: 11 amino acids. In germline, CDR1 is ENHRY, CDR2 SYGVKD. DNA of the CDR3: TGTGCCACACAGGGTGTGGGCGAGCAGTACTTC. As protein: CATQGVGEQYF.

The chain carries TRBV27 and TRBJ2-1; 7 nucleotides line up with TRBD1. V dropped 10 bases and J dropped 4; count of bases not matched to a gene: 10. Per germline, CDR1 MNHEY and CDR2 SMNVEV (reference sequence). There are 14 residues in the CDR3. In DNA form, the CDR3 reads TGTGCCACGAAAAGGGGGCCCGGATACAATGAGCAGTTCTTC. This gives the protein CATKRGPGYNEQFF.

This chain links TRBV5-1 with TRBJ2-5; 9 nucleotides match TRBD1. With 4 bases clipped from V and 5 bases from J, the junction kept 9 bases outside the gene matches. CDR1 and CDR2 (germline): SGHRS, YFSETQ. This CDR3 region has 15 residues. In DNA, the CDR3 is TGCGCCAGCAGCATGGGGACAGGGTCACTTGAGACCCAGTACTTC. Residues: CASSMGTGSLETQYF.

This clone appeared a single time. This chain connects TRBV5-4 to TRBJ2-1, with 12 bases lining up with TRBD2. The J segment lost 8 bases and the V segment lost 6 bases, leaving 12 bases of the junction unmatched. The CDR3 is 16 amino acids. From germline, CDR1 is SGHNT and CDR2 YYREEE (reference sequence). The CDR3 loop reads CASTPPGLAGRDEQFF. The CDR3 DNA is TGTGCCAGCACGCCCCCCGGACTAGCGGGACGCGATGAGCAGTTCTTC.

The J gene is TRBJ1-4, the V gene TRBV9; D gene ambiguous. CDR3 size: 15 residues. Per germline, CDR1 SGDLS and CDR2 YYNGEE. V lost 0 bases, J lost 7 bases, and 13 bases lay in between. The CDR3 DNA sequence: TGTGCCAGCAGCGTAGGGTCCGGGTCCGGTGAAAAACTGTTTTTT. Its protein product is CASSVGSGSGEKLFF. The whole variable domain, remainder taken from reference TRBV9 and TRBJ1-4, is DSGVTQTPKHLITATGQRVTLRCSPRSGDLSVYWYQQSLDQGLQFLIQYYNGEERAKGNILERFSAQQFPDLHSELNLSSLELGDSALYFCASSVGSGSGEKLFFGSGTQLSVL.

This rearrangement joins TRBV6-5 to TRBJ1-5, with 8 bases that match TRBD1. The CDR3 totals 14 residues. Germline V CDR1 and CDR2: MNHEY, SVGAGI. The V segment lost 6 bases and the J segment 4 bases; nucleotides outside the gene matches: 5. The CDR3 DNA reads TGTGCCAGCAGAAGGACAGGGAGGAATCAGCCCCAGCATTTT. Translated: CASRRTGRNQPQHF.

This chain links TRBV18 with TRBJ1-5; D is possibly TRBD1 (5 bases). V lost 1 base and J lost 1, with 8 bases in between. This CDR3 has 15 residues. Germline loops: CDR1 KGHSH, CDR2 LQKENI. CDR3 sequence (DNA): TGTGCCAGCTCACCACAGGACAACAGCAATCAGCCCCAGCATTTT. Its protein product is CASSPQDNSNQPQHF.

CDR3 region: CASSRGPRTSGRPSYNEQFF. The CDR3 region has the DNA TGTGCCAGTAGCCGAGGTCCCCGCACTAGCGGGAGGCCCTCCTACAATGAGCAGTTCTTC. The V and J genes are TRBV19 and TRBJ2-1; 12 nucleotides align to TRBD2. V shed 6 bases and J 0 bases; nucleotides not matched to a gene: 15. Germline V lookup: CDR1 LNHDA, CDR2 SQIVND (reference sequence). The CDR3 covers 20 residues. Complete variable domain (other parts from reference TRBV19 and TRBJ2-1): DGGITQSPKYLFRKEGQNVTLSCEQNLNHDAMYWYRQDPGQGLRLIYYSQIVNDFQKGDIAEGYSVSREKKESFPLTVTSAQKNPTAFYLCASSRGPRTSGRPSYNEQFFGPGTRLTVL.